This is a list of T cell receptor beta chains from one sample in a study of cytomegalovirus exposure and HLA in healthy donors. Clones were read by immunoSEQ multiplex PCR, and TCRdb kept only the in-frame ones, dropping some. The data hold some 150,000 clones, with around 80% observed a single time. The sample consisted of PBMCs. The receptors were gathered from a male donor in good health and CMV-seronegative. The CDR3 runs from the conserved cysteine through the conserved F or W. A D gene is named only where the DNA matches it firmly. Part of the rows lack a size; the others show once, few, many or a class for expanded clones.

CASSVASKGRGEQYF	TGTGCCAGCAGCGTAGCGAGTAAAGGGAGAGGTGAGCAGTACTTC	TRBV9	NA	TRBJ2-7	NA
CASSTRQNQPQHF	TGTGCCAGCAGCACCCGACAGAACCAGCCCCAGCATTTT	TRBV7-6	NA	TRBJ1-5	few
CASSTQTGGNEQFF	TGTGCCAGCAGCACCCAGACAGGCGGGAATGAGCAGTTCTTC	TRBV28	NA	TRBJ2-1	NA
CASSFGPQAYYEQYF	TGTGCCAGCAGCTTCGGGCCACAGGCTTACTACGAGCAGTACTTC	TRBV11-3	NA	TRBJ2-7	NA
CASSGQGVGNTEAFF	TGTGCCAGCAGCGGACAGGGGGTTGGGAACACTGAAGCTTTCTTT	TRBV6-6	TRBD1	TRBJ1-1	NA
CASSDQDGYTF	TGTGCCAGCAGCGATCAGGATGGCTACACCTTC	TRBV6-4	NA	TRBJ1-2	NA
CASSPGTGVEQYF	TGTGCCAGCAGCCCTGGGACAGGGGTTGAGCAGTACTTC	TRBV5-4	TRBD1	TRBJ2-7	NA
CASSHRRDRLYNEQFF	TGTGCCAGCAGCCACCGCCGGGACAGACTTTACAATGAGCAGTTCTTC	TRBV7-8	TRBD1	TRBJ2-1	NA
CASSITGGGYTF	TGTGCCAGTAGTATAACCGGAGGTGGCTACACCTTC	TRBV19	NA	TRBJ1-2	few
CASSFYRTGKETQYF	TGTGCCAGCAGCTTCTACAGGACAGGAAAAGAGACCCAGTACTTC	TRBV7-9	TRBD1	TRBJ2-5	NA
CASSLINALSGNTIYF	TGTGCCAGCAGCTTAATAAACGCTCTATCCGGAAACACCATATATTTT	TRBV5-6	NA	TRBJ1-3	NA
CAISESQGAFTEAFF	TGTGCCATCAGTGAGTCTCAGGGGGCATTCACTGAAGCTTTCTTT	TRBV10-3	TRBD1	TRBJ1-1	NA
CASSPKAGNTEAFF	TGTGCCAGCTCCCCGAAGGCAGGGAACACTGAAGCTTTCTTT	TRBV18	NA	TRBJ1-1	NA
CASSPSAGGAGTDTQYF	TGCGCCAGCAGCCCCTCCGCCGGAGGGGCCGGGACAGATACGCAGTATTTT	TRBV4-3	NA	TRBJ2-3	few
CSTVTGASTDTQYF	TGCAGCACTGTGACAGGGGCTAGTACAGATACGCAGTATTTT	TRBV29-1	TRBD1	TRBJ2-3	NA
CASHVLPGQGSGYTF	TGTGCCAGCCATGTTCTGCCGGGACAGGGATCTGGCTACACCTTC	TRBV2	TRBD1	TRBJ1-2	NA
CASSLGDTYEQYF	TGCGCCAGCAGCTTGGGGGACACCTACGAGCAGTACTTC	TRBV5-1	NA	TRBJ2-7	once
CASSEASGSYEQYF	TGTGCCAGCAGTGAAGCTTCCGGGAGCTACGAGCAGTACTTC	TRBV2	NA	TRBJ2-7	NA
CASSLDLNTEAFF	TGTGCCAGCAGCTTAGACTTGAACACTGAAGCTTTCTTT	TRBV11-2	NA	TRBJ1-1	few
CASSPDSYSYEQYF	TGTGCCAGCAGCCCCGACTCGTACTCCTACGAGCAGTACTTC	TRBV7-7	NA	TRBJ2-7	NA
CASSVSRYEQYF	TGTGCCAGCAGCGTAAGCCGATACGAGCAGTACTTC	TRBV14	NA	TRBJ2-7	NA
CASSQSSRGQGNEQFF	TGCGCCAGCAGCCAAAGCTCCAGGGGGCAGGGCAATGAGCAGTTCTTC	TRBV4-3	TRBD1	TRBJ2-1	NA
CASSPLEAAFSGYTF	TGCGCCAGCAGCCCCCTAGAGGCGGCGTTCTCTGGCTACACCTTC	TRBV4-1	NA	TRBJ1-2	NA
CAISTGMNTEAFF	TGTGCCATCTCCACGGGGATGAACACTGAAGCTTTCTTT	TRBV6-6	NA	TRBJ1-1	NA
CASAQGGETQYF	TGTGCCAGCGCACAGGGGGGAGAGACCCAGTACTTC	TRBV2	TRBD1	TRBJ2-5	NA
CASSARDRGTDTQYF	TGTGCCAGTAGTGCCCGGGACAGGGGCACAGATACGCAGTATTTT	TRBV19	TRBD1	TRBJ2-3	once
CASSYAYGTGQDGYTF	TGTGCCAGCAGTTACGCCTATGGGACAGGGCAGGATGGCTACACCTTC	TRBV6-6	TRBD1	TRBJ1-2	NA
CAIRGPGGFRYEQYF	TGTGCCATCAGGGGCCCAGGGGGCTTTAGGTACGAGCAGTACTTC	TRBV10-3	TRBD1	TRBJ2-7	NA
CASSPQGNEQFF	TGTGCCAGCAGCCCACAGGGGAATGAGCAGTTCTTC	TRBV7-8	TRBD1	TRBJ2-1	few
CASSSRGHRTYEQYF	TGTGCCAGCAGTAGCAGGGGGCACCGGACCTACGAGCAGTACTTC	TRBV28	TRBD1	TRBJ2-7	NA
CASSLDGGAAKNIQYF	TGTGCCAGCAGCTTAGACGGGGGGGCGGCCAAAAACATTCAGTACTTC	TRBV7-2	TRBD2	TRBJ2-4	NA